Below are 29 T cell receptor beta chains sequenced from a single sample in a study of tumor-infiltrating lymphocytes in primary liver carcinoma. Blood RNA came from unsorted whole blood; germline DNA was also extracted. Researchers generated TCR beta cDNA from 500 to 600 ng of total RNA, relying on a constant-region primer. Generation of the TCR beta libraries relied on three nested multiplex PCR rounds using slightly modified ARM-PCR. The first two PCR rounds used TRBV1-TRBV30 forward primers with a C-beta reverse primer, 9 to 10 cycles each. TCRdb redid the calling of the multiplex PCR reads with MiXCR, one entry per CDR3 protein. The sample yields fewer than 400,000 distinct CDR3 sequences, approximately 60% seen once. The sample was peripheral blood. These receptors originate from a man aged 35-49 years with primary liver carcinoma and hepatitis B virus infection.

About this clonotype: Compared with germline, one end of the junction differs, possibly owing to a read error. The chain links TRBV10-3 to TRBJ2-7, with 11 bases matching TRBD2. This CDR3 is 15 amino acids long. From germline, CDR1 is ENHRY and CDR2 SYGVKD. The CDR3 DNA reads as TGTGTCATCAGTGGAGGGCTAGCGGGAGGCTACGAGCAGTACTTC. Translated, it gives CVISGGLAGGYEQYF.

Turning to this clonotype: Sequence at one end of the junction differs from germline and may be a read error. This chain joins TRBV24-1 and TRBJ2-1; 10 nucleotides match TRBD2. The CDR3 spans 16 residues. Germline CDR1 KGHDR, CDR2 SFDVKD. The CDR3 DNA reads as TGTGCTACCAGTGATGATGGGACTAGCGAAGACAATGAGCAGTTCTTC. It codes for CATSDDGTSEDNEQFF.

Worth noting for this clonotype: The junction departs from the called germline gene at one end, perhaps through a read error. The chain couples TRBV29-1 to TRBJ2-2; D might be TRBD2 (5 bases). CDR3 length: 12 amino acids. In germline, CDR1 is SQVTM, CDR2 ANQGSEA. The CDR3 protein is CIVAPNTGELLF. CDR3 in DNA: TGCATCGTTGCGCCGAACACCGGGGAGCTGCTTTTT.

This clonotype was picked up a small number of times. A much larger clone lies a single base off, so this may be a read error. The chain couples TRBV29-1 to TRBJ2-1; 8 bases agree with TRBD2. The germline CDR1 and CDR2 sequences are SQVTM and ANQGSEA. The CDR3 has 15 amino acids. V dropped 7 bases and J dropped 7; count of bases not matched to a gene: 15. For the CDR3, the DNA is TGCAGCGCTTCGACTAGCGATCAAAGAGCGAATGAGCAGTTCTTC. This codes for CSASTSDQRANEQFF.

Regarding this clonotype: The missing conserved phenylalanine or tryptophan at the end of this CDR3 makes a read error likely. CDR3 residues: CASKLGGYEQYS. The DNA for the CDR3 is TGTGCCAGCAAACTTGGAGGTTACGAGCAGTACTCC. The chain employs TRBV6-2 or TRBV6-3 and TRBJ2-7, with D tentatively TRBD2 (5 bases). This CDR3 contains 12 residues. Germline V CDR1 and CDR2: MNHEY, SVGEGT. V shed 7 bases and J shed 4 bases, with 11 bases lying between them.

This clonotype occurred many times. The gene calls are TRBV5-1 and TRBJ2-2, with D possibly TRBD1 on 7 matching bases. V was trimmed by 7 bases and J by 3 bases, leaving 19 bases between them. Per the germline V gene, CDR1 is SGHRS and CDR2 is YFSETQ. This CDR3 is 16 amino acids long. CDR3: CASSDPSRGDTGELFF. The CDR3 DNA reads TGCGCCAGCTCAGACCCGTCCAGGGGGGACACCGGGGAGCTGTTTTTT. The complete variable domain, with remaining parts taken from reference TRBV5-1 and TRBJ2-2, reads KAGVTQTPRYLIKTRGQQVTLSCSPISGHRSVSWYQQTPGQGLQFLFEYFSETQRNKGNFPGRFSGRQFSNSRSEMNVSTLELGDSALYLCASSDPSRGDTGELFFGEGSRLTVL.

With regard to this clonotype: A much bigger clone sits one base away, suggesting this may be a read error. This chain uses TRBV6-5 with TRBJ2-7, with 12 bases lining up with TRBD2. The germline CDR1 and CDR2 sequences are MNHEY and SVGAGI. The CDR3 extends over 16 amino acids. The V and J ends lost 7 bases and 0 bases, in that order; junction bases with no gene match: 7. DNA for the CDR3: TGTGCCAGCAATGGGACTAGCGGGTCCAGCTCCTACGAGCAGTACTTC. This gives the protein CASNGTSGSSSYEQYF.

V is TRBV28 and J is TRBJ2-5; 11 nucleotides match TRBD1. Germline trimming cut 6 bases from V and 4 bases from J; bases unmatched to any gene: 7. Germline CDR1 MDHEN, CDR2 SYDVKM. This CDR3 has 15 amino acids. CDR3 amino acids: CASSRGQGAVETQYF. Written as DNA, the CDR3 is TGTGCCAGCAGCCGCGGACAGGGGGCAGTAGAGACCCAGTACTTC.

To note about this clonotype: Possible read error: a much larger clone is one base away. The chain has TRBV4-1 and TRBJ1-3; the D gene is possibly TRBD1 (6 bases). The CDR3 length is 15 residues. In germline, CDR1 is MGHRA, CDR2 YSYEKL. This chain's CDR3 is CVSTLEGGTGNTIYF. The CDR3 bases are TGCGTCAGCACCCTAGAGGGGGGGACTGGAAACACCATATATTTT.

As regards this clonotype: Just one base apart from a much larger clone, this may be a read error. The chain links TRBV29-1 to TRBJ1-1; TRBD1 might be the D (6 bases). The V end was cut by 7 bases, the J end by 11 bases, with 20 bases between. This CDR3 has 12 residues. In germline, CDR1 is SQVTM, CDR2 ANQGSEA. Written as DNA, the CDR3 is TGCAGCGCTGAGCGGGGGGCCCGGGAGGCTTTCTTT. Protein sequence: CSAERGAREAFF.

Comments on this clonotype: Compared with germline, one end of the junction differs, possibly owing to a read error. The CDR3 sequence: CASNRAQGWNGQFF. The CDR3 DNA reads TGTGCCAGCAATAGGGCACAGGGGTGGAATGGGCAGTTCTTC. The V gene is TRBV11-1, the J gene TRBJ2-1; 7 positions agree with TRBD1. Germline loops: CDR1 SGHAT, CDR2 FQDESV (reference sequence). This CDR3 region has 14 residues.

This clonotype was observed a handful of times. At one end, the junction sequence differs from germline, possibly due to a read error. The V gene is TRBV11-1, the J gene TRBJ1-6; D gene uncertain. Germline CDR1 SGHAT, CDR2 FQDESV (reference sequence). The CDR3 has 13 amino acids. The CDR3: CTSSRTLVSPLHF. The CDR3 DNA is TGTACCAGCAGCCGGACGCTGGTTTCACCCCTCCACTTC.

Of note for this clonotype: The junction does not match germline at one end; this may be a read error. The genes are TRBV12-3 or TRBV12-4 and TRBJ1-5; D remains unclear. The length of the CDR3 is 16 residues. The CDR3 DNA reads as TGTGCCGGCAGTTTAGAAGGTCCGGGCCTGGATCAGCCCCAGCATTTC. Translated: CAGSLEGPGLDQPQHF.

This clonotype showed up just once. The germline gene is not matched at one end of the junction; a read error may be the cause. J is TRBJ2-4 and V is TRBV6-5; 9 bases fit TRBD1. The CDR3 length is 15 residues. In germline, CDR1 is MNHEY, CDR2 SVGAGI. CDR3 DNA: TGTGCCAGCTGTTACTCTCTCGGAGTTAGGGGACAGGGTATATTC. Residues: CASCYSLGVRGQGIF.

A note on this clonotype: At one of its ends the junction is not consistent with the germline gene, which may arise from a read error. The chain recombines TRBV11-2 with TRBJ2-3; 7 positions agree with TRBD2. Germline CDR1 SGHAT, CDR2 FQNNGV. CDR3 size: 15 residues. CDR3 nucleotide sequence: TGTGCCAGCAGCTTTGGGAGGGGAGCACCAGATGCGCAGTATTTT. Translated: CASSFGRGAPDAQYF. The complete variable domain, with remaining parts taken from reference TRBV11-2 and TRBJ2-3, reads EAGVAQSPRYKIIEKRQSVAFWCNPISGHATLYWYQQILGQGPKLLIQFQNNGVVDDSQLPKDRFSAERLKGVDSTLKIQPAKLEDSAVYLCASSFGRGAPDAQYFGPGTRLTVL.

This clonotype was counted ten times or more. The V gene is TRBV4-3, the J gene TRBJ2-2; D ambiguous. The germline V gene encodes CDR1 LGHNA and CDR2 YSLEER. Trimming removed 5 bases at V and 4 bases at J, with 11 bases between. The CDR3 totals 14 residues. The CDR3 DNA reads TGCGCCAGCAGCTCCGTGGGTGGCACCGGGGAGCTGTTTTTT. Translating gives CASSSVGGTGELFF.

The rearrangement uses TRBV21-1 and TRBJ1-4. TRBV21-1 is a documented pseudogene. The CDR3 sequence is 17 residues long. The CDR3 DNA is TGTGCCAGCAGCAAAGTGCCGGTAAAAAAATTTAATGAAAAACTGTTTTTT. Its protein is CASSKVPVKKFNEKLFF.

About this clonotype: This may arise from a read error, as a much more abundant clone is one base away. J is TRBJ2-7 and V is TRBV10-2; D remains ambiguous. Per the germline V gene, CDR1 is WSHSY and CDR2 is SAAADI. This CDR3 is 11 amino acids long. DNA of the CDR3: TGCGCCAACAGTGAGTCTTACGAGCAGTACTTC. Encoded protein: CANSESYEQYF.

Regarding this clonotype: A much larger clone differs by one base, so this may be a read error. The J gene is TRBJ2-5, the V gene TRBV5-4; D unresolved. The CDR3 runs 14 residues. Between the trimmed V and J ends, which lost 0 bases and 5 bases, there was a span of 11 bases. Germline lookup yields CDR1 SGHNT and CDR2 YYREEE (reference sequence). CDR3 DNA sequence: TGTGCCAGCAGCTTGGATATATATCTGGAGACCCAGTACTTC. Translation: CASSLDIYLETQYF.

This clonotype was detected many times. The CDR3 coding sequence is TGTGCCAGCAGTGCCAACAGGGCTATCGGGGGTGAGCAGTACTTC. This sequence encodes CASSANRAIGGEQYF. This chain uses TRBV6-1 with TRBJ2-7; D tentatively reads TRBD1 or TRBD2 (6 bases each). CDR3 length: 15 amino acids. Trimming stripped 4 bases from V and 7 bases from J, with 20 bases between. Germline CDR1 is MNHNS and CDR2 is SASEGT.

This clonotype was counted once. A read error may explain this, as a much larger clone is one base away. This chain joins TRBV29-1 and TRBJ2-1; D perhaps matches TRBD1 (5 bases). The germline gives CDR1 SQVTM, CDR2 ANQGSEA. The CDR3 sequence is 11 residues long. CDR3 DNA: TGCAGCGTTGGGGGCTACAATCAGCAGTTCTTC. Its protein product is CSVGGYNQQFF.

The V call is TRBV7-3, the J call TRBJ1-1; D might be TRBD1 (5 bases). Trimming removed 9 bases at V and 1 base at J, with 12 bases between. The CDR3 has 13 amino acids. Looked up from germline, CDR1 is SGHTA and CDR2 is FQGTGA. The CDR3 protein is CASGTGRNTEAFF. The CDR3 DNA follows: TGTGCCAGTGGTACAGGACGGAACACTGAAGCTTTCTTT.

To note about this clonotype: At one end, the junction sequence differs from germline, possibly due to a read error. The chain employs TRBV6-2 or TRBV6-3 and TRBJ2-1; D may correspond to TRBD1 or TRBD2 (5 bases each). CDR3 length equals 14 residues. Germline V lookup: CDR1 MNHEY, CDR2 SVGEGT. Here the CDR3 reads CVSSESPPRGEQFF. The DNA of the CDR3 is TGTGTCAGCAGTGAGTCGCCCCCGAGGGGTGAGCAGTTCTTC.

The chain recombines TRBV7-9 with TRBJ2-1; D unclear. The V and J ends lost 1 base and 10 bases respectively, with 14 bases between them. The length of the CDR3 is 14 residues. Germline V gives CDR1 SEHNR, CDR2 FQNEAQ (reference sequence). Written as DNA, the CDR3 is TGTGCCAGCAGCTTAGGACAACCGACTGGGGAGCAGTTCTTC. It specifies CASSLGQPTGEQFF.

This clonotype was detected many times. The chain combines TRBV29-1 with TRBJ2-1, with D possibly being TRBD1 (5 bases). V dropped 1 base and J dropped 3 bases, with 10 bases sitting between them. The CDR3 has 14 amino acids. Germline values: CDR1 SQVTM, CDR2 ANQGSEA. The CDR3 region has the DNA TGCAGCGTTGAAGGGTGGCAGGGCTACAATGAGCAGTTCTTC. Translating gives CSVEGWQGYNEQFF.

On this clonotype itself: One base away lies a much larger clone, so this may be a sequencing read error. The chain uses TRBV29-1 and TRBJ1-2; 8 bases map to TRBD1. CDR1 is SQVTM, CDR2 ANQGSEA, per germline. This CDR3 is 14 amino acids long. CDR3 loop: CSVDWTGSYYGNTF. The CDR3 DNA reads as TGCAGCGTTGATTGGACAGGGTCCTACTATGGCAACACCTTC.

This chain uses TRBV11-2 with TRBJ2-7; 12 bases map to TRBD2. The trim removed 6 bases at V and 3 bases at J, leaving 9 bases unmatched. This CDR3 spans 16 amino acids. The germline V gene encodes CDR1 SGHAT and CDR2 FQNNGV. CDR3 nucleotides: TGTGCCAGCAGTACCGGGACTAGCGGGCCCAGCTACGAGCAGTACTTC. Amino acids: CASSTGTSGPSYEQYF. Full variable domain (rest looked up from reference TRBV11-2 and TRBJ2-7): EAGVAQSPRYKIIEKRQSVAFWCNPISGHATLYWYQQILGQGPKLLIQFQNNGVVDDSQLPKDRFSAERLKGVDSTLKIQPAKLEDSAVYLCASSTGTSGPSYEQYFGPGTRLTVT.

This clonotype was seen many times. The V gene is TRBV4-2, the J gene TRBJ2-1; a possible D gene is TRBD1 (7 bases). Germline CDR1 is LGHNA and CDR2 is YNFKEQ. Trimming took 4 bases from V and 7 from J, leaving 8 bases between them. This CDR3 is built from 12 residues. The CDR3 nucleotides read TGTGCCAGCAGCCCAGGGGGGAATGAGCAGTTCTTC. It encodes CASSPGGNEQFF.

This clonotype was counted many times. The chain couples TRBV4-2 to TRBJ2-3; D is undetermined. V was cut by 1 base and J by 0 bases, with 11 bases left in between. This CDR3 has 16 amino acids. The germline V gene has CDR1 LGHNA and CDR2 YNFKEQ. The CDR3, as DNA: TGTGCCAGCAGCCAAGTGGTGGGTTCTAGCACAGATACGCAGTATTTT. Encoded protein: CASSQVVGSSTDTQYF.